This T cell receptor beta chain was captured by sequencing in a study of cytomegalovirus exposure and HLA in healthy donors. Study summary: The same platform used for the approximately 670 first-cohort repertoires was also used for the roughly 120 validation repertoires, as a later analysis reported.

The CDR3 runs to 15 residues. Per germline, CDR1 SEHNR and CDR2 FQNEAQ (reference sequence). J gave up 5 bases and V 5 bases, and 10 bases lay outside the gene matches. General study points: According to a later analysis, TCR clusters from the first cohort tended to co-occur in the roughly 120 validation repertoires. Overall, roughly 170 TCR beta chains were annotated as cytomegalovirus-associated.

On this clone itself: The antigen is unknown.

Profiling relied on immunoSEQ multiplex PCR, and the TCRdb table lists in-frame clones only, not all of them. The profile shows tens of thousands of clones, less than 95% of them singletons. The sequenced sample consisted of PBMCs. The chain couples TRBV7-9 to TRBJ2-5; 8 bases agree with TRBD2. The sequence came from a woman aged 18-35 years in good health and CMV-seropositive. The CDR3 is CASSPLRTSWETQYF. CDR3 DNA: TGTGCCAGCAGCCCATTAAGGACTAGCTGGGAGACCCAGTACTTC.